The rows below give T cell receptor beta chains drawn from one sample of a study of tumor and adjacent non-tumor tissue in lung cancer. One entry per CDR3 protein results from TCRdb running MiXCR on the multiplex PCR reads. The sample records 35,000 to 55,000 distinct CDR3 sequences, 60% being singletons. The sample taken for sequencing was distant non-tumor lung tissue. The receptors derive from a man in his fifties with non-small cell lung cancer. CDR3s leave out the opening cysteine and the closing phenylalanine or tryptophan. Size values are once, few and many counts, or a class for expanded clones, and some rows have none.

cdr3_aa	v_call	j_call	clone_size
SAEDTGRGDEQF	TRBV29-1	TRBJ2-1	NA
ASTAAWDRVRPLH	TRBV6-5	TRBJ1-6	NA
ASSLVWPGVEQY	TRBV12-3/TRBV12-4	TRBJ2-7	few
AITRDSISGNAIY	TRBV10-3	TRBJ1-3	NA
SARDLETQY	TRBV20-1	TRBJ2-5	NA
ASTKMGTSGINEQF	TRBV11-2	TRBJ2-1	NA
DCSRQTVSGANVLA	TRBV4-1	TRBJ2-6	few
ASSQERYHNEAF	TRBV4-2	TRBJ1-1	NA
ASSVGGGPSEQF	TRBV9	TRBJ2-1	few
ASSLAPGEYGGYT	TRBV5-5	TRBJ1-2	many
SVESGGQTRKWDYA	TRBV29-1	TRBJ1-2	NA
ACSRGDYGYT	TRBV5-6	TRBJ1-2	NA
ASSQEGGNSHLY	TRBV4-2	TRBJ1-6	NA
ASRLSRVQEDQY	TRBV10-2	TRBJ2-5	once
VSTWADNTEAF	TRBV12-3/TRBV12-4	TRBJ1-1	NA
ASKAESNHPQH	TRBV6-1	TRBJ1-5	once
ASSLASEGRTNTQY	TRBV11-2	TRBJ2-3	NA
AWSVGFQPQH	TRBV30	TRBJ1-5	many
ACNQRASPTDTQY	TRBV12-3/TRBV12-4	TRBJ2-3	NA
ASSFQGSNYGYT	TRBV6-6	TRBJ1-2	many
AWGGQGRGIQY	TRBV30	TRBJ2-4	many
TSSSGVDTQY	TRBV12-3/TRBV12-4	TRBJ2-3	once
AWSAACGGARNEQF	TRBV30	TRBJ2-1	once
ASREDRGLSSEANVLT	TRBV11-1	TRBJ2-6	NA
ASSLGAVINSPLH	TRBV4-1	TRBJ1-6	many
ASSLETGGGYT	TRBV5-1	TRBJ1-2	NA
ASSLIHGSTDTQY	TRBV28	TRBJ2-3	NA
ASSRPLEQY	TRBV6-2/TRBV6-3	TRBJ2-7	many
ASSLWGAGNTIY	TRBV28	TRBJ1-3	many